The 18 T cell receptor beta chains in this list originate from one sample, sequenced in a study of shared clonotypes between healthy human individuals. Libraries were prepared by immunoSEQ multiplex PCR; TCRdb keeps only in-frame clonotypes and omits some of them. This sample yields hundreds of thousands of clones, of which roughly 72% are seen a single time; 1.5% to 2% belongs to the top ten. The sequencing input was memory CD4+ T cells sorted from blood. As to subset: CD45RA-negative fraction. All receptors come from a woman aged 25 to 39 in good health.

This clone turned up a few times. The chain uses TRBV7-9 and TRBJ2-1, with 7 nucleotides matching TRBD2. The CDR3 totals 16 residues. From germline, CDR1 is SEHNR and CDR2 FQNEAQ (reference sequence). V lost 2 bases and J lost 5; bases outside the gene matches: 9. DNA for the CDR3: TGTGCCAGCAGCTTACCTCTCGGGGCGGGGGACAATGAGCAGTTCTTC. Its protein is CASSLPLGAGDNEQFF.

This clone was recorded once. The CDR3 DNA follows: TGTGCCAGCAGGGGGGGCAGGGAATCACCCCTCCACTTT. Translated: CASRGGRESPLHF. The gene calls are TRBV28 and TRBJ1-6; weak D call: TRBD1 (6 bases). CDR3 length: 13 amino acids. Germline V CDR1 and CDR2: MDHEN, SYDVKM. V gave up 6 bases and J gave up 10 bases, with 13 bases separating them.

This chain connects TRBV4-1 to TRBJ2-7; 11 bases match TRBD2. Germline V lookup: CDR1 MGHRA, CDR2 YSYEKL. The J segment lost 3 bases and the V segment lost 4 bases, leaving 17 bases of the junction unmatched. This CDR3 has 19 residues. As DNA, the CDR3 is TGCGCCAGCAGCCCCATGGGACTAGCGGTCTCTGAGGGGGGCTACGAGCAGTACTTC. Its translation is CASSPMGLAVSEGGYEQYF.

This chain uses TRBV5-1 with TRBJ2-3; possibly TRBD2 for D (6 bases). CDR1 is SGHRS, CDR2 YFSETQ, per germline. The ends were cut back, 0 bases at V and 4 bases at J, with 9 bases in the middle. This CDR3 is built from 14 residues. The CDR3 spells CASSLDGGADTQYF. The CDR3, as DNA: TGCGCCAGCAGCTTGGATGGAGGGGCAGATACGCAGTATTTT.

This clone was found a few times. The gene calls are TRBV25-1 and TRBJ2-7, with D unclear. The length of the CDR3 is 12 residues. From germline, CDR1 is MGHDK and CDR2 SYGVNS. V was cut by 3 bases and J by 5 bases, with 8 bases left in between. The CDR3 DNA reads as TGTGCCAGCAGTGATCTCCTCCACGAGCAGTACTTC. It translates to CASSDLLHEQYF.

This chain joins TRBV5-1 and TRBJ2-3, with 9 bases aligning to TRBD1. CDR3 length: 14 residues. V was pared by 5 bases and J by 1 base, with 2 bases of the junction left unmatched. Germline CDR1 is SGHRS and CDR2 is YFSETQ. The CDR3 spells CASRRTGGTDTQYF. CDR3 nucleotides: TGCGCCAGCAGGCGGACAGGGGGCACAGATACGCAGTATTTT.

The chain joins TRBV28 to TRBJ1-4; 7 bases map to TRBD1. Germline V gene data show CDR1 as MDHEN and CDR2 as SYDVKM. The CDR3 runs to 15 residues. V trimming: 2 bases; J trimming: 5 bases; junction bases outside the gene matches: 5. CDR3 amino acids: CASSLTGVSNEKLFF. Here the CDR3 DNA reads TGTGCCAGCAGTTTAACAGGGGTTTCCAATGAAAAACTGTTTTTT.

The J gene is TRBJ1-1, the V gene TRBV28; weak D call: TRBD1 (5 bases). V was trimmed by 7 bases and J by 10 bases, leaving 16 bases between them. The CDR3 covers 12 residues. Germline V gene lookup returns CDR1 MDHEN and CDR2 SYDVKM. In nucleotides, the CDR3 is TGTGCCAGCACCATAGGGGTTGGCTCAGCTTTCTTT. Translated: CASTIGVGSAFF.

This chain joins TRBV10-3 and TRBJ1-1; 9 bases fit TRBD1. Germline lookup yields CDR1 ENHRY and CDR2 SYGVKD. V lost 5 bases, J lost 5 bases, and 6 bases stayed unmatched. This CDR3 contains 14 residues. The CDR3 DNA follows: TGTGCCATCAGTCGGGGACAGGGTGAAACTGAAGCTTTCTTT. Its protein is CAISRGQGETEAFF.

This chain links TRBV4-1 with TRBJ1-5; D perhaps matches TRBD1 (6 bases). V lost 1 base to trimming and J lost 7 bases, with 17 bases between them. The CDR3 has 16 amino acids. Germline V CDR1 and CDR2: MGHRA, YSYEKL. The CDR3 DNA reads as TGCGCCAGCAGCCAAGTTTTCCAGGGGAGGTTGCAGCCCCAGCATTTT. Protein sequence: CASSQVFQGRLQPQHF.

The rearrangement uses TRBV5-4 and TRBJ1-1, with D possibly being TRBD1 (6 bases). Trimming took 7 bases from V and 1 from J, leaving 17 bases between them. The CDR3 sequence is 15 residues long. Germline V gene sequence: CDR1 SGHNT, CDR2 YYREEE (reference sequence). CDR3 coding DNA: TGTGCCAGCGGTTGGGGGCCGGGGGAGAACACTGAAGCTTTCTTT. Translating gives CASGWGPGENTEAFF.

This rearrangement joins TRBV5-1 to TRBJ2-3, with TRBD1 identical over 7 bases. Trimming took 0 bases from V and 4 from J; bases not matched to a gene: 5. Germline assignment: CDR1 SGHRS and CDR2 YFSETQ. The CDR3 has 15 amino acids. CDR3 bases: TGCGCCAGCAGCTTGGGAGGGGGCAGGCCAGATACGCAGTATTTT. It specifies CASSLGGGRPDTQYF.

In this sample, this clone turned up many times. J is TRBJ1-2 and V is TRBV7-9; no firm D call. The CDR3 runs to 14 residues. Trimming pared 3 bases from V and 0 bases from J, leaving 8 bases between. Germline V gene sequence: CDR1 SEHNR, CDR2 FQNEAQ (reference sequence). CDR3 sequence (DNA): TGTGCCAGCAGCTTGATTCTCTCTAACTATGGCTACACCTTC. It encodes CASSLILSNYGYTF. The entire variable domain, with the rest obtained from reference TRBV7-9 and TRBJ1-2, is as follows: DTGVSQNPRHKITKRGQNVTFRCDPISEHNRLYWYRQTLGQGPEFLTYFQNEAQLEKSRLLSDRFSAERPKGSFSTLEIQRTEQGDSAMYLCASSLILSNYGYTFGSGTRLTVV.

The V call is TRBV9, the J call TRBJ2-1; 8 nucleotides agree with TRBD2. Germline V gene lookup returns CDR1 SGDLS and CDR2 YYNGEE. CDR3 length: 17 amino acids. V trimming: 4 bases; J trimming: 6 bases; junction bases outside the gene matches: 15. The CDR3 loop reads CASSPRGRPNRVNEQFF. The CDR3 DNA sequence: TGTGCCAGCAGCCCCCGCGGGAGGCCCAATCGGGTCAATGAGCAGTTCTTC.

The chain recombines TRBV6-5 with TRBJ2-7; 10 nucleotides match TRBD2. The CDR3 is made up of 14 amino acids. The germline V gene has CDR1 MNHEY and CDR2 SVGAGI. V trimming: 8 bases; J trimming: 0 bases; junction bases outside the gene matches: 4. CDR3: CASGPSGSSYEQYF. Written as DNA, the CDR3 is TGTGCCAGCGGCCCTAGCGGGAGCTCCTACGAGCAGTACTTC.

The chain carries TRBV19 and TRBJ2-7; 8 nucleotides align to TRBD1. The CDR3 contains 14 residues. The junction had 4 bases not matched to a gene; V was cut back by 3 bases and J by 3 bases. CDR1 LNHDA and CDR2 SQIVND come from the germline V gene (reference sequence). DNA of the CDR3: TGTGCCAGTAGTATCAGGGGGCAGAGCTACGAGCAGTACTTC. The encoded protein is CASSIRGQSYEQYF.

The chain combines TRBV6-6 with TRBJ1-5, with TRBD1 matching over 8 bases. V was pared by 7 bases and J by 3 bases, with 2 bases of the junction left unmatched. Germline V lookup: CDR1 MNHNY, CDR2 SVGAGI (reference sequence). CDR3 length equals 13 residues. The CDR3 is CASTTGVNQPQHF. CDR3 nucleotides: TGTGCCAGCACGACAGGGGTCAATCAGCCCCAGCATTTT.

This clone was picked up a small number of times. The chain links TRBV14 to TRBJ2-3, with 9 bases that match TRBD1. The CDR3 is 16 residues long. Germline loops: CDR1 SGHDN, CDR2 FVKESK. J gave up 2 bases and V 5 bases, and 8 bases lay outside the gene matches. This CDR3 reads CASSGYRGRDTDTQYF. CDR3 DNA: TGTGCCAGCAGCGGTTACAGGGGGCGAGACACAGATACGCAGTATTTT.